This T cell receptor (beta chain) appears in the sequencing data of a study of T cells in localized non-small cell lung cancer. Study conclusions and caveats: It was uninvolved adjacent lung that showed the highest T cell clonality, exceeding tumor. It remains possible that heterogeneity exists, since only one tumor region was sequenced.

TCRdb's copy holds only in-frame clones and misses some; the assay was immunoSEQ multiplex PCR. Altogether about 39,000 clones are present, about four fifths being singletons, with the ten largest covering about a third. Comment on this clone: Its antigen is currently unknown.

Germline V gene sequence: CDR1 SGHNT, CDR2 YYREEE (reference sequence). This CDR3 contains 16 residues. J was trimmed by 0 bases and V by 3 bases; bases with no gene match: 7. Specimen: PBMCs, collected before any cancer treatment. The chain employs TRBV5-4 and TRBJ2-3; the match to TRBD2 covers 7 bases. The TCR comes from a woman aged 40 to 75 with stage II squamous cell lung carcinoma. For the CDR3, the DNA is TGTGCCAGCAGCTCCCCCGGGACTACCAGCACAGATACGCAGTATTTT. Protein sequence: CASSSPGTTSTDTQYF.